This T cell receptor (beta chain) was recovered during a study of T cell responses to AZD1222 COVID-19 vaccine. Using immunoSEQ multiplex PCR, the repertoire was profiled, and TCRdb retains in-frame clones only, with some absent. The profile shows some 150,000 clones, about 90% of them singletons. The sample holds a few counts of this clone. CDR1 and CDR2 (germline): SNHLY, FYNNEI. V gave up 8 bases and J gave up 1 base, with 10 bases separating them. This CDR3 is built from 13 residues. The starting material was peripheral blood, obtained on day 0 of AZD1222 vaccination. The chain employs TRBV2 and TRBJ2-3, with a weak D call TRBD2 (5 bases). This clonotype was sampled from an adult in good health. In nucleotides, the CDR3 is TGTGCCAGCGCCAGCGGACGCACAGATACGCAGTATTTT. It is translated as CASASGRTDTQYF.